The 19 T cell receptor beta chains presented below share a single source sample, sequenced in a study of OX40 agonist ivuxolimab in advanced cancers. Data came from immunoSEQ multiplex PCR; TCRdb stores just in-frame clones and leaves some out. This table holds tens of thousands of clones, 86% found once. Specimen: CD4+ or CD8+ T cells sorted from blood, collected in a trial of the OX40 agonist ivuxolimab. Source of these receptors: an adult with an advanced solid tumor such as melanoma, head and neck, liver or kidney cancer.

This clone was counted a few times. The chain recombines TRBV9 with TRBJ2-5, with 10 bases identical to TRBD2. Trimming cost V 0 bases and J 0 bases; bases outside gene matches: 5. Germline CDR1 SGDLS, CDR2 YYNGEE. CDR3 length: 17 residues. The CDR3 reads CASSVGWTSGYQETQYF. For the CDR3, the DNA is TGTGCCAGCAGCGTAGGGTGGACTAGCGGATACCAAGAGACCCAGTACTTC. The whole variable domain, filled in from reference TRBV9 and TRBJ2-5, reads DSGVTQTPKHLITATGQRVTLRCSPRSGDLSVYWYQQSLDQGLQFLIQYYNGEERAKGNILERFSAQQFPDLHSELNLSSLELGDSALYFCASSVGWTSGYQETQYFGPGTRLLVL.

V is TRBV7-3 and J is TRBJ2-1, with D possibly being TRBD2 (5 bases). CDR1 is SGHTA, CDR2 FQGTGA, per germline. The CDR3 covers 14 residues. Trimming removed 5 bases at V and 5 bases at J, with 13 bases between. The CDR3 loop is CASSQITGNNEQFF. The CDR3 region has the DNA TGTGCCAGCAGCCAGATAACGGGGAACAATGAGCAGTTCTTC.

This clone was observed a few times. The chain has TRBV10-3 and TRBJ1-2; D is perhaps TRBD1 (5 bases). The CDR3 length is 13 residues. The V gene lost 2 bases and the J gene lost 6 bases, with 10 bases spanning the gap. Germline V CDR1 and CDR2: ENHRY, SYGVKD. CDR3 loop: CAISEAARDGYTF. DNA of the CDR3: TGTGCCATCAGTGAGGCCGCCAGGGATGGCTACACCTTC.

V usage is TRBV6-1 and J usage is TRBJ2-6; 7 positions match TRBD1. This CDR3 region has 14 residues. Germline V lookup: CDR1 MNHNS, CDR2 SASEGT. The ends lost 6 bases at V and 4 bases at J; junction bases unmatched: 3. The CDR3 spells CASRTGTGANVLTF. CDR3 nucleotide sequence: TGTGCCAGCAGGACAGGGACCGGGGCCAACGTCCTGACTTTC.

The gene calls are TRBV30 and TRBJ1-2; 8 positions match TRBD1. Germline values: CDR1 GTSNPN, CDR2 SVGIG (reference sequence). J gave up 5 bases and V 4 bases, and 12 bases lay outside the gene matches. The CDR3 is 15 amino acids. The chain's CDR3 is CAWNLKDRASYGYTF. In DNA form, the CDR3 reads TGTGCCTGGAATCTTAAGGACAGGGCTTCGTATGGCTACACCTTC.

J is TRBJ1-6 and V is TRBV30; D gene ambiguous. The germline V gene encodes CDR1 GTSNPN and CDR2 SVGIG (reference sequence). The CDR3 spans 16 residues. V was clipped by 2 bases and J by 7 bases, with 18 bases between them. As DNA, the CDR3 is TGTGCCTGGAGTCTACTGTTTCCAGGAGAGAATTCACCCCTCCACTTT. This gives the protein CAWSLLFPGENSPLHF.

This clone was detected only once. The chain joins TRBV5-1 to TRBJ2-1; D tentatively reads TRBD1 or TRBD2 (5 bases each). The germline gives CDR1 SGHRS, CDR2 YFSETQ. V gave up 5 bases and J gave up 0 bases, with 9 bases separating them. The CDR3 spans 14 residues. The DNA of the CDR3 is TGCGCCAGCAGTGGGGGTGGCTCCTACAATGAGCAGTTCTTC. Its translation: CASSGGGSYNEQFF.

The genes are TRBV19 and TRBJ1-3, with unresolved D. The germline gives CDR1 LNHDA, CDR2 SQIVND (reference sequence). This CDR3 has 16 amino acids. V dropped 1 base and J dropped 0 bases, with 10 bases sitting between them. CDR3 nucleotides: TGTGCCAGTAGTATAGCACGCAGAGTCTCTGGAAACACCATATATTTT. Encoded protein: CASSIARRVSGNTIYF.

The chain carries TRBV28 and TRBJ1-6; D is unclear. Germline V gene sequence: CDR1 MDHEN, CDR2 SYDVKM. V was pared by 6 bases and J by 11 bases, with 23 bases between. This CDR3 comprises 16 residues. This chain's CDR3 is CASSSGVGSSRAPLHF. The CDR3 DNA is TGTGCCAGCAGCTCAGGAGTGGGCAGCTCGCGGGCACCCCTCCACTTT.

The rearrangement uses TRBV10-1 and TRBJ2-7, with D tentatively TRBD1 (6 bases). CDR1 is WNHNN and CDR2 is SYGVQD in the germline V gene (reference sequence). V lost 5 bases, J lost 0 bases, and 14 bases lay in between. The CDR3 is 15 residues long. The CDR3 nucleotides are TGCGCCAGCAGTAGGGACATTGTCTCCTCCTACGAGCAGTACTTC. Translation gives CASSRDIVSSYEQYF.

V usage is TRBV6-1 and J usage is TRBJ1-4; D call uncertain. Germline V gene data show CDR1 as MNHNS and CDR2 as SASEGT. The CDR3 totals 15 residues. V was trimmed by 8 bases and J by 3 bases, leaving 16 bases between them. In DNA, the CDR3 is TGTGCCAGCCGATTGACACAGCGTCCTAATGAAAAACTGTTTTTT. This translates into CASRLTQRPNEKLFF.

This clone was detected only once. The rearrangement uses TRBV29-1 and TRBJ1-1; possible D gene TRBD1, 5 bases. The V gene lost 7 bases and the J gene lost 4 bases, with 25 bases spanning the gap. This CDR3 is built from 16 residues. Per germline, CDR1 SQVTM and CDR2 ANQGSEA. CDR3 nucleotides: TGCAGCGCGGGCGACAGTATTAGCCAAAGGGGCACTGAAGCTTTCTTT. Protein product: CSAGDSISQRGTEAFF.

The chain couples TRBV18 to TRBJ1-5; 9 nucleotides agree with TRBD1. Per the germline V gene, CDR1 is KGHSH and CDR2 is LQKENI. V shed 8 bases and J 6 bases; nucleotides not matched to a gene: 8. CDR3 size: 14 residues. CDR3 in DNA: TGTGCCAGCGCGGGACAGGGAGTTGGTCAGCCCCAGCATTTT. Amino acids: CASAGQGVGQPQHF.

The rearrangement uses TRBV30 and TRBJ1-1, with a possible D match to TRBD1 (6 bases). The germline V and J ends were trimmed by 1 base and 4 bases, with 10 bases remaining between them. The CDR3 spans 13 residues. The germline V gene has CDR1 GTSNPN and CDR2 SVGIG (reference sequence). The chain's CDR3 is CAWSDGGLTEAFF. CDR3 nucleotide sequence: TGTGCCTGGAGTGATGGGGGCCTCACTGAAGCTTTCTTT.

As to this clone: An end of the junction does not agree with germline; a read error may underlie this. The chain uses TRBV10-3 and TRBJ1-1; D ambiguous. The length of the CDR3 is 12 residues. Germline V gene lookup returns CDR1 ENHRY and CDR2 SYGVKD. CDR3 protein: CVISGPNTEAFF. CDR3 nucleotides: TGTGTCATCAGTGGACCGAACACTGAAGCTTTCTTT.

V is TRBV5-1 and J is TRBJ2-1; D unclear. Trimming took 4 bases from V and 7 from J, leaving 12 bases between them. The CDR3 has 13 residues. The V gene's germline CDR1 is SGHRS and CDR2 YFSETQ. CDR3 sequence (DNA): TGCGCCAGCAGCACCGGGCCCCCAAATGAGCAGTTCTTC. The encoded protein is CASSTGPPNEQFF. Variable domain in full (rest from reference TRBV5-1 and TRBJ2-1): KAGVTQTPRYLIKTRGQQVTLSCSPISGHRSVSWYQQTPGQGLQFLFEYFSETQRNKGNFPGRFSGRQFSNSRSEMNVSTLELGDSALYLCASSTGPPNEQFFGPGTRLTVL.

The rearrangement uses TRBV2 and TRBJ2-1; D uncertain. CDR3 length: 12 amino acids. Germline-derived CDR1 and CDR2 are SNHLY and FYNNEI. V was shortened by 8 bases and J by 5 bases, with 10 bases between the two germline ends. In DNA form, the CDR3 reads TGTGCCAGCCGCTGGACGCACAATGAGCAGTTCTTC. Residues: CASRWTHNEQFF.

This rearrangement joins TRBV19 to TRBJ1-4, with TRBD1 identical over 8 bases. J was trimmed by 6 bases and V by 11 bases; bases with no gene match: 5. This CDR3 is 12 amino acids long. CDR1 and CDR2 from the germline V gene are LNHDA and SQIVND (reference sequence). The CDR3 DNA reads TGTGCCTTACAGGGGGATTATGAAAAACTGTTTTTT. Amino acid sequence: CALQGDYEKLFF.

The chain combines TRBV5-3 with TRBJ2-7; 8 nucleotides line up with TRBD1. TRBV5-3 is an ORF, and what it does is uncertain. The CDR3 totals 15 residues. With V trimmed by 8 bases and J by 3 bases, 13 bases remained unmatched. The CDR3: CASTPDRTGNYEQYF. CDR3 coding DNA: TGTGCCAGCACCCCCGATCGGACAGGGAACTACGAGCAGTACTTC.